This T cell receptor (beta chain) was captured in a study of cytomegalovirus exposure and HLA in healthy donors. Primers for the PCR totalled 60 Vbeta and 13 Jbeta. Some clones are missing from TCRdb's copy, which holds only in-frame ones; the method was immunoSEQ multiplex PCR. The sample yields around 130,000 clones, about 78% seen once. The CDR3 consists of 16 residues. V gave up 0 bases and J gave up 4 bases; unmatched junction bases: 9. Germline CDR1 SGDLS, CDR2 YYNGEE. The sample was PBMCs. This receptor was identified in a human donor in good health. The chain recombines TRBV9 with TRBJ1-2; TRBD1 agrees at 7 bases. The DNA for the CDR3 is TGTGCCAGCAGCGTAGGACGGGACAGAACAGTCTATGGCTACACCTTC. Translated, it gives CASSVGRDRTVYGYTF.